This T cell receptor beta chain was documented in a study of blood T cell repertoires in COVID-19. Study details: The United States, Italy and Spain provided the acute and convalescent COVID-19 samples. In each case, the material was cDNA or gDNA derived from T cells, B-cell-depleted T cells, or PBMCs.

In the authors' methods: Researchers report that nucleated cell counts were estimated from reference gene primer amplification. Sequenced by immunoSEQ multiplex PCR; TCRdb stores in-frame clones only, minus some. That table is the source of V, J and clone size, and D and trimming were worked out from the DNA. The table includes under 250,000 clones, 80% to 95% detected once. Enrolled during active infection, Seattle patients were then followed longitudinally. Trimming took off 5 bases at V and 7 bases at J, with 18 bases between the two ends. Germline-derived CDR1 and CDR2 are SGHVS and FNYEAQ. The CDR3 runs 14 residues.

The sample taken for sequencing was peripheral blood. This sequence originates from a man aged 60-69 years with COVID-19, enrolled during active disease. The chain combines TRBV7-6 with TRBJ2-7; D might be TRBD1 (6 bases). The chain's CDR3 is CASSASNRVWEQYF. CDR3 DNA sequence: TGTGCCAGCAGCGCAAGTAACAGGGTTTGGGAGCAGTACTTC.